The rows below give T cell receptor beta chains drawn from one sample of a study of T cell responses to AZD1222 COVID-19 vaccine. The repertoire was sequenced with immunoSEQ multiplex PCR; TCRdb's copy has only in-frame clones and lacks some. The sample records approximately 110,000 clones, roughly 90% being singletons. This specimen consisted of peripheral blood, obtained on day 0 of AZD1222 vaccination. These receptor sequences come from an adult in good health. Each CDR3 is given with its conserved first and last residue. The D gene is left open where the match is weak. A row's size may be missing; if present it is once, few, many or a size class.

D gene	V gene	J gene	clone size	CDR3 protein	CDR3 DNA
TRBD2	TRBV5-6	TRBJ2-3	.	CASSLVSGAPDTQYF	TGTGCCAGCAGCTTGGTTAGCGGGGCTCCAGATACGCAGTATTTT
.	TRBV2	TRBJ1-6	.	CASITSSSYNSPLHF	TGTGCCAGCATTACTTCGAGCTCCTATAATTCACCCCTCCACTTT
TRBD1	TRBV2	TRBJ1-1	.	CASRYRGRDAFF	TGTGCCAGCAGGTACAGGGGGCGAGACGCTTTCTTT
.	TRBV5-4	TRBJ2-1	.	CASSFGPKTAEGSNEQFF	TGTGCCAGCAGCTTTGGACCGAAAACGGCGGAGGGCTCAAATGAGCAGTTCTTC
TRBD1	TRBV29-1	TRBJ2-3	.	CSVVQGGTDTQYF	TGCAGCGTTGTTCAGGGGGGCACAGATACGCAGTATTTT
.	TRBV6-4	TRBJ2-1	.	CASSDSISNEQFF	TGTGCCAGCAGTGACTCGATTTCCAATGAGCAGTTCTTC
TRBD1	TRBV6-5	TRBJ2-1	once	CASSRGQGGNEQFF	TGTGCCAGCAGCCGCGGACAGGGGGGGAATGAGCAGTTCTTC
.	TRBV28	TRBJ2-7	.	CASTGASSVSYEQYF	TGTGCCAGCACTGGGGCGAGCTCGGTCTCCTACGAGCAGTACTTC
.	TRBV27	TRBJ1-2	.	CASSLRWTALFNYGYTF	TGTGCCAGCAGTTTACGCTGGACAGCTCTCTTTAACTATGGCTACACCTTC
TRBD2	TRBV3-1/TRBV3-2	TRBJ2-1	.	CASSQAGGRASSYNEQFF	TGTGCCAGCAGCCAAGCTGGCGGGAGGGCGAGCTCCTACAATGAGCAGTTCTTC
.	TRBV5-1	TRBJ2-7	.	CASSLSGGAVSYEQYF	TGCGCCAGCAGCTTGAGTGGTGGGGCGGTGTCCTACGAGCAGTACTTC
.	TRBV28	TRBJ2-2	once	CASSLGTAGELFF	TGTGCCAGCAGTTTAGGAACGGCCGGGGAGCTGTTTTTT
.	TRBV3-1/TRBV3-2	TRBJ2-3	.	CASSQDPREDTQYF	TGTGCCAGCAGCCAGGACCCTAGGGAGGACACGCAGTATTTT
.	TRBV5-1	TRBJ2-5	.	CASRPTEETQYF	TGCGCCAGCAGACCTACTGAAGAGACCCAGTACTTC
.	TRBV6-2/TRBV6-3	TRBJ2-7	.	CASSPRFSYEQYF	TGTGCCAGCAGTCCCCGTTTTTCCTACGAGCAGTACTTC
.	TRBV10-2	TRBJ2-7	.	CASSLTGNSYEQYF	TGCGCCAGCAGCCTGACAGGAAACTCCTACGAGCAGTACTTC
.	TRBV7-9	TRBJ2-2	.	CASSLSGAGTGELFF	TGTGCCAGCAGCTTATCTGGGGCGGGGACCGGGGAGCTGTTTTTT
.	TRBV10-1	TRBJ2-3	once	CASSDGARSDTQYF	TGCGCCAGCAGTGACGGGGCTCGCTCAGATACGCAGTATTTT
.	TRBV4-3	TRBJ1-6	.	CASSSVGGGPSPLHF	TGCGCCAGCAGCAGTGTCGGGGGCGGTCCCTCACCCCTCCACTTT
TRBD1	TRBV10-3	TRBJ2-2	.	CAITNRGNPTGELFF	TGTGCCATCACTAACAGGGGGAACCCAACCGGGGAGCTGTTTTTT
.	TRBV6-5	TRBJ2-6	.	CASSYALSGANVLTF	TGTGCCAGCAGTTACGCACTTTCGGGGGCCAACGTCCTGACTTTC
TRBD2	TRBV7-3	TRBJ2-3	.	CASSLTSGGAFTDTQYF	TGTGCCAGCAGCTTAACTAGCGGGGGGGCATTTACAGATACGCAGTATTTT
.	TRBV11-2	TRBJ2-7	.	CASSLDTPDEQYF	TGTGCCAGCAGCTTAGATACCCCTGACGAGCAGTACTTC
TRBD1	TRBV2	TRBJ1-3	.	CASRFETGNTIYF	TGTGCCAGCAGGTTCGAGACAGGGAACACCATATATTTT
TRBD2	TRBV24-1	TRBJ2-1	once	CATSDYASGVYNEQFF	TGTGCCACCAGTGATTACGCTAGCGGGGTATACAATGAGCAGTTCTTC
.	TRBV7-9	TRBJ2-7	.	CASGSNEQYF	TGTGCCAGCGGATCGAACGAGCAGTACTTC
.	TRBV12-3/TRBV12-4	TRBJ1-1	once	CASAAGGTEAFF	TGTGCCAGCGCCGCAGGAGGCACTGAAGCTTTCTTT
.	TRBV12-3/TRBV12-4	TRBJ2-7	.	CASSLGTGEQYF	TGTGCCAGCAGCCTCGGGACGGGAGAGCAGTACTTC
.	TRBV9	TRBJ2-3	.	CASSVGSGGTDTQYF	TGTGCCAGCAGCGTAGGATCAGGGGGCACAGATACGCAGTATTTT
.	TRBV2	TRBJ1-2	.	CASTTVANYGYTF	TGTGCCAGCACCACAGTAGCTAACTATGGCTACACCTTC
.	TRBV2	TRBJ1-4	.	CASRADSWRLFF	TGTGCCAGCAGGGCAGACTCGTGGCGACTGTTTTTT
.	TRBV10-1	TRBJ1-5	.	CASSGEGRINQPQHF	TGCGCCAGCAGTGGCGAAGGACGGATCAATCAGCCCCAGCATTTT
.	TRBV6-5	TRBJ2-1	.	CASSPTATPREQFF	TGTGCCAGCAGCCCGACGGCTACCCCAAGGGAGCAGTTCTTC
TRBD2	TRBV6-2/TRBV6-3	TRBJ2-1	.	CASSYSILAGGKNEQFF	TGTGCCAGCAGTTACTCGATCCTAGCGGGGGGCAAAAATGAGCAGTTCTTC
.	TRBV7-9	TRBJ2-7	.	CASSATRDSGYEQYF	TGTGCCAGCAGCGCGACGCGGGACAGCGGATACGAGCAGTACTTC
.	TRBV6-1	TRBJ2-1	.	CASSEAPRGKAFF	TGTGCCAGCAGTGAGGCTCCTCGGGGTAAGGCGTTCTTC
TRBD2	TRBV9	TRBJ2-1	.	CASGSGRTYNEQFF	TGTGCCAGCGGAAGCGGGAGGACCTACAATGAGCAGTTCTTC
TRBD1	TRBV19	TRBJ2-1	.	CASSMTGTGRNEQFF	TGTGCCAGTAGTATGACCGGGACAGGGCGCAATGAGCAGTTCTTC
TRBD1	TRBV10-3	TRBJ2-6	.	CAMGRTGVGSGANVLTF	TGTGCCATGGGTCGCACAGGGGTGGGGTCTGGGGCCAACGTCCTGACTTTC
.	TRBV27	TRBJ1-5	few	CASSLSPGTLSSQPQHF	TGTGCCAGCAGTTTATCCCCCGGGACACTTTCCTCTCAGCCCCAGCATTTT
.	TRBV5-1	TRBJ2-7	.	CASSLRSGRAWDEQYF	TGCGCCAGCAGCTTGAGGAGTGGCCGGGCGTGGGACGAGCAGTACTTC
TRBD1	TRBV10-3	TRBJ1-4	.	CAVSPGTGKSNEKLFF	TGTGCCGTAAGTCCCGGGACAGGGAAATCTAATGAAAAACTGTTTTTT